Presented here are 23 T cell receptor beta chains from one specimen sequenced in a study of CD8 T cells in Susac syndrome. Reverse transcription used about 0.5 to 1 ug RNA and random hexamers. Each CDR3 protein gets one entry after TCRdb re-called the immunoSEQ multiplex PCR reads with MiXCR. The sample has 300,000 to 350,000 distinct CDR3 sequences; 92% are singletons. The sample consisted of CD4+ T cells from PBMCs. The origin of the receptors is a human donor with multiple sclerosis.

The V and J genes are TRBV30 and TRBJ2-6; D might be TRBD1 or TRBD2, each matching 5 bases. Per germline, CDR1 GTSNPN and CDR2 SVGIG (reference sequence). V was shortened by 0 bases and J by 0 bases, with 15 bases between the two germline ends. CDR3 length equals 18 residues. In nucleotides, the CDR3 is TGTGCCTGGAGTGTACTGTCGGGACGGAGCTCTGGGGCCAACGTCCTGACTTTC. As protein: CAWSVLSGRSSGANVLTF.

This clonotype came up once. The CDR3 loop reads CASSPEELNVLTF. The CDR3 DNA sequence: TGTGCCAGCAGTCCCGAAGAACTCAACGTCCTGACTTTC. The chain is built from TRBV6-6 and TRBJ2-6; D is uncertain. The length of the CDR3 is 13 residues. Germline CDR1 is MNHNY and CDR2 is SVGAGI (reference sequence). V was cut by 5 bases and J by 9 bases, with 11 bases left in between.

V gene TRBV2 combines with J gene TRBJ2-5, with D tentatively TRBD2 (7 bases). The germline V gene has CDR1 SNHLY and CDR2 FYNNEI. The CDR3 loop spans 15 amino acids. V was shortened by 4 bases and J by 2 bases, with 14 bases between the two germline ends. CDR3 residues: CASSVGGPMQETQYF. CDR3 nucleotide sequence: TGTGCCAGCAGTGTCGGGGGGCCGATGCAAGAGACCCAGTACTTC.

The chain is built from TRBV20-1 and TRBJ2-7; tentatively, D is TRBD1 (6 bases). Trimming cost V 6 bases and J 2 bases, with 17 bases left between them. CDR1 DFQATT and CDR2 SNEGSKA come from the germline V gene (reference sequence). This CDR3 is 14 amino acids long. The CDR3 DNA is TGCAGTGCCCAACCCGCCAGGGGCCCCTACGAGCAGTACTTC. Amino acids: CSAQPARGPYEQYF.

This rearrangement joins TRBV7-2 to TRBJ2-5; unclear D gene. The germline V gene encodes CDR1 SGHTA and CDR2 FQGNSA. The CDR3 consists of 11 residues. Deletions cut 2 bases from V and 5 bases from J, with 3 bases between. The CDR3 loop reads CASSLPETQYF. CDR3 nucleotide sequence: TGTGCCAGCAGCTTACCCGAGACCCAGTACTTC.

This chain links TRBV20-1 with TRBJ2-3; D unresolved. CDR1 is DFQATT, CDR2 SNEGSKA, per germline (reference sequence). V was shortened by 2 bases and J by 6 bases, with 9 bases between the two germline ends. The CDR3 extends over 12 amino acids. CDR3 region: CSARLLEDTQYF. In DNA form, the CDR3 reads TGCAGTGCTAGACTACTGGAGGATACGCAGTATTTT.

V gene TRBV7-2 combines with J gene TRBJ2-7; 9 bases agree with TRBD2. Germline assignment: CDR1 SGHTA and CDR2 FQGNSA. The CDR3 runs 18 residues. The V segment lost 2 bases and the J segment 2 bases; nucleotides outside the gene matches: 13. CDR3 DNA sequence: TGTGCCAGCAGCTTAACCCCCTTGGTAGCGGGAGTCCCCTACGAGCAGTACTTC. This sequence encodes CASSLTPLVAGVPYEQYF.

The rearrangement uses TRBV7-3 and TRBJ2-2, with 10 bases aligning to TRBD1. V was clipped by 1 base and J by 2 bases; unmatched bases: 4. The CDR3 consists of 17 residues. In germline, CDR1 is SGHTA, CDR2 FQGTGA. In DNA form, the CDR3 reads TGTGCCAGCAGCTTAATGGGGACAGGGGCAAACACCGGGGAGCTGTTTTTT. This translates into CASSLMGTGANTGELFF.

V usage is TRBV10-1 and J usage is TRBJ2-1, with 7 bases aligning to TRBD2. The CDR3 is made up of 15 amino acids. The V gene's germline CDR1 is WNHNN and CDR2 SYGVQD (reference sequence). V trimming: 4 bases; J trimming: 4 bases; junction bases outside the gene matches: 7. The CDR3 sequence: CASSVSAGEYNEQFF. The CDR3 DNA follows: TGCGCCAGCAGTGTTTCGGCGGGGGAGTACAATGAGCAGTTCTTC.

The chain recombines TRBV20-1 with TRBJ2-7, with TRBD1 as a possible D gene (6 bases). CDR1 and CDR2 from the germline V gene are DFQATT and SNEGSKA (reference sequence). Deletions cut 3 bases from V and 3 bases from J, with 9 bases between. The length of the CDR3 is 12 residues. In nucleotides, the CDR3 is TGCAGTGCTAGTGGACAGAACTACGAGCAGTACTTC. Amino acid sequence: CSASGQNYEQYF.

The CDR3 region is CASSESQAGGISLHF. The CDR3 DNA follows: TGTGCCAGCAGCGAATCCCAGGCCGGCGGGATATCCCTCCACTTT. This chain joins TRBV9 and TRBJ1-6; D gene ambiguous. Trimming cost V 3 bases and J 14 bases, with 21 bases left between them. The germline V gene has CDR1 SGDLS and CDR2 YYNGEE. The CDR3 loop spans 15 amino acids.

The chain employs TRBV6-2 or TRBV6-3 and TRBJ2-1; D is uncertain. The CDR3 is made up of 15 amino acids. Germline values: CDR1 MNHEY, CDR2 SVGEGT. Deletions cut 8 bases from V and 1 base from J, with 15 bases between. CDR3 nucleotides: TGTGCCAGCGCCCAGGAGAGACTTTCCTACAATGAGCAGTTCTTC. The encoded protein is CASAQERLSYNEQFF.

The chain employs TRBV7-3 and TRBJ2-1; D perhaps matches TRBD2 (6 bases). Trimming removed 5 bases at V and 0 bases at J, with 14 bases between. The CDR3 covers 16 residues. Germline-derived CDR1 and CDR2 are SGHTA and FQGTGA. CDR3 sequence (DNA): TGTGCCAGCAGCGGGGAAGGGCGGGGCTCCTACAATGAGCAGTTCTTC. This sequence encodes CASSGEGRGSYNEQFF.

This chain joins TRBV4-3 and TRBJ1-5; TRBD1 matches 10 bases. V was pared by 1 base and J by 4 bases, with 1 base of the junction left unmatched. The germline CDR1 and CDR2 sequences are LGHNA and YSLEER. This CDR3 comprises 15 residues. Here the CDR3 reads CASSQGGQGNQPQHF. CDR3 coding DNA: TGCGCCAGCAGCCAAGGGGGACAGGGGAATCAGCCCCAGCATTTT.

This chain links TRBV7-2 with TRBJ2-2; D possibly uses TRBD1 or TRBD2 (5 bases each). CDR1 and CDR2 from the germline V gene are SGHTA and FQGNSA. V shed 4 bases and J shed 4 bases, with 13 bases lying between them. The CDR3 loop spans 15 amino acids. This CDR3 reads CASSYRGVGTGELFF. The CDR3 coding sequence is TGTGCCAGCAGCTACCGGGGCGTGGGCACCGGGGAGCTGTTTTTT.

The rearrangement uses TRBV10-1 and TRBJ2-1; D could derive from TRBD1 or TRBD2 (5 bases each). Germline V CDR1 and CDR2: WNHNN, SYGVQD (reference sequence). CDR3 length: 17 residues. V gave up 6 bases and J gave up 4 bases, with 22 bases separating them. For the CDR3, the DNA is TGCGCCAGCAGGGGGGACCTAGTCTCCCTGGGATACAATGAGCAGTTCTTC. It is translated as CASRGDLVSLGYNEQFF.

The chain links TRBV9 to TRBJ2-3; a weak D match, TRBD1 (5 bases). The CDR3 sequence is 14 residues long. Germline V gene lookup returns CDR1 SGDLS and CDR2 YYNGEE. V gave up 1 base and J gave up 3 bases, with 9 bases separating them. The chain's CDR3 is CASSVLTDTDTQYF. CDR3 in DNA: TGTGCCAGCAGCGTATTGACAGATACAGATACGCAGTATTTT.

This clonotype appeared once. The chain couples TRBV4-3 to TRBJ2-5; D may correspond to TRBD1 or TRBD2 (6 bases each). V lost 0 bases to trimming and J lost 5 bases, with 13 bases between them. The germline CDR1 and CDR2 sequences are LGHNA and YSLEER. CDR3 size: 15 residues. The CDR3: CASSQDVRGGETQYF. The CDR3 DNA sequence: TGCGCCAGCAGCCAAGATGTACGAGGGGGGGAGACCCAGTACTTC.

The chain is built from TRBV5-1 and TRBJ2-1; 8 positions match TRBD1. The CDR3 extends over 16 amino acids. Germline CDR1 SGHRS, CDR2 YFSETQ. V shed 0 bases and J 4 bases; nucleotides not matched to a gene: 6. CDR3 in amino acids: CASSLAAGGEYNEQFF. CDR3 nucleotides: TGCGCCAGCAGCTTGGCCGCAGGGGGCGAATACAATGAGCAGTTCTTC.

The V and J genes are TRBV5-1 and TRBJ2-1; 8 bases align to TRBD1. Germline assignment: CDR1 SGHRS and CDR2 YFSETQ. Unmatched junction bases numbered 13, after V lost 6 bases and J lost 5 bases. This CDR3 comprises 16 residues. CDR3 residues: CASTSNPGQVNNEQFF. The DNA for the CDR3 is TGCGCCAGCACCTCAAACCCGGGACAGGTAAACAATGAGCAGTTCTTC.

V is TRBV27 and J is TRBJ2-7, with a weak D call TRBD1 (6 bases). The CDR3 has 14 residues. In germline, CDR1 is MNHEY, CDR2 SMNVEV (reference sequence). Trimming left V 5 bases short and J 2 bases short, with 13 bases between. CDR3 sequence: CASSGYRDTYEQYF. As DNA, the CDR3 is TGTGCCAGCAGTGGATACAGGGACACCTACGAGCAGTACTTC.

The rearrangement uses TRBV11-3 and TRBJ2-5; perhaps TRBD2 as D (6 bases). The CDR3 has 15 residues. Deletions cut 0 bases from V and 10 bases from J, with 18 bases between. Germline loops: CDR1 SGHNT, CDR2 YENEEA. CDR3 amino acids: CASSLEMGRTTFQYF. The CDR3 DNA is TGTGCCAGCAGCTTAGAGATGGGCAGGACTACTTTCCAGTACTTC.

The rearrangement links TRBV12-3 or TRBV12-4 to TRBJ2-1; D possibly corresponds to TRBD2 (6 bases). The V end was cut by 4 bases, the J end by 4 bases, with 14 bases between. The CDR3 runs 15 residues. CDR3 amino acids: CASSSRSSGYNEQFF. The CDR3, as DNA: TGTGCCAGCAGTTCCCGTTCAAGCGGGTACAATGAGCAGTTCTTC.